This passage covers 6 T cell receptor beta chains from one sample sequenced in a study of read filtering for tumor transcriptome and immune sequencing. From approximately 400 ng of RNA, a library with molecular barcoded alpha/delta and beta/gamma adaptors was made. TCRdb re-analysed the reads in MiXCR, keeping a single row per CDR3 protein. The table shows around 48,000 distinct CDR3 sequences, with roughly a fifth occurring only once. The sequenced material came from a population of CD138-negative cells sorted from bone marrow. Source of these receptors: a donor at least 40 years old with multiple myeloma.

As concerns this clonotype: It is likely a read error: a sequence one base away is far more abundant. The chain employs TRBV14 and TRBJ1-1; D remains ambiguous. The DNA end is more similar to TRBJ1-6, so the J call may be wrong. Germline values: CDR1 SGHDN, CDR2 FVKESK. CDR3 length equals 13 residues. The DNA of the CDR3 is TGTGCCAGCAGCCAAGAATTTGGGTTACCCCTCCACTTT. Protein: CASSQEFGLPLHF.

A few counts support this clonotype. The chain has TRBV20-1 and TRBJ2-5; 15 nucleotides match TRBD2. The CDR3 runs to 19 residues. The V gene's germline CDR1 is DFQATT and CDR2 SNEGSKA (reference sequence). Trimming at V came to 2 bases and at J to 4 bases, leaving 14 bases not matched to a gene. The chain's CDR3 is CSARSPPGLAGGLGETQYF. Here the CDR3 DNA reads TGCAGTGCTAGATCTCCCCCGGGACTAGCGGGAGGTCTAGGAGAGACCCAGTACTTC.

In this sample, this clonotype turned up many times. Here the CDR3 reads CASSLAIRETQYF. The DNA of the CDR3 is TGTGCCAGCAGCTTAGCGATTCGGGAGACCCAGTACTTC. This rearrangement joins TRBV7-2 to TRBJ2-5; D is uncertain. CDR3 length: 13 residues. Trimming removed 0 bases from V and 5 bases from J, with 7 bases in between. Germline CDR1 is SGHTA and CDR2 is FQGNSA.

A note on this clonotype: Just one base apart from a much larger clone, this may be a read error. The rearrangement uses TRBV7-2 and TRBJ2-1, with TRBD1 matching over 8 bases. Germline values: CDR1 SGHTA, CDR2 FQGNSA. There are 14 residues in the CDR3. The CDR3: CASSGQGGVNEHFF. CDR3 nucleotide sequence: TGTGCCAGCAGCGGACAGGGCGGGGTAAATGAGCATTTCTTC.

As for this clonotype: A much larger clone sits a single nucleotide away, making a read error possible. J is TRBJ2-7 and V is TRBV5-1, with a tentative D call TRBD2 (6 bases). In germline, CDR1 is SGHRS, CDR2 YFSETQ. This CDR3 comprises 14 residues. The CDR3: CASSLGAGLYERYF. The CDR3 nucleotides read TGCGCCAGCAGCTTGGGCGCTGGACTATACGAGCGGTACTTT.

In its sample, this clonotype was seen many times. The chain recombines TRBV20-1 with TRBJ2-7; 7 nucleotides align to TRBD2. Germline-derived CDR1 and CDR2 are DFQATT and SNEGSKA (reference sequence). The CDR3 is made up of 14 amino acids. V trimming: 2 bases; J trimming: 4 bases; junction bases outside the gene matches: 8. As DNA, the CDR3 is TGCAGTGCTAGACCGGGACCCGGGGGGTACGAGCAGTACTTC. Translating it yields CSARPGPGGYEQYF.